This entry features one TCR beta chain sequence. Its target is not known. These data belong to a study of cytomegalovirus exposure and HLA in healthy donors. Study findings and constraints: TCR sequences were mostly rare, though some public TCRs occurred in many donors. The study labeled 180 or so TCR beta chains cytomegalovirus-associated.

The 120-subject validation cohort, separate from the 666-subject first cohort, included the donors. The germline V and J ends were trimmed by 7 bases and 3 bases, with 15 bases remaining between them. Germline V lookup: CDR1 MDHEN, CDR2 SYDVKM. This CDR3 spans 14 amino acids. Sequencing was performed with immunoSEQ multiplex PCR; in TCRdb, only in-frame clones are kept and a portion is missing. The profile covers some 200,000 clones, with 80% to 90% appearing a single time and 13% taken by the ten largest. The TCR sequence derives from a woman aged 25 to 45 in good health and CMV-seropositive. The chain is built from TRBV28 and TRBJ1-1; possible D gene TRBD1, 5 bases. Input material: PBMCs. CDR3 region: CASTQRGSYTEAFF. The DNA of the CDR3 is TGTGCCAGCACCCAAAGGGGTTCCTACACTGAAGCTTTCTTT.